What follows are 8 T cell receptor beta chains derived from one specimen sequenced in a study of T cell responses to AZD1222 COVID-19 vaccine. Profiling relied on immunoSEQ multiplex PCR, and the TCRdb table lists in-frame clones only, not all of them. Of under 80,000 clones listed, 79% are singletons. The sequencing used peripheral blood, collected on day 0 of MenACWY control vaccination. The receptors here all came from an adult in good health.

The chain uses TRBV9 and TRBJ1-3, with D possibly being TRBD1 (5 bases). Germline V gene lookup returns CDR1 SGDLS and CDR2 YYNGEE. Trimming stripped 7 bases from V and 4 bases from J, with 15 bases between. The CDR3 spans 14 residues. The CDR3 loop reads CASSRTGPGNTIYF. The DNA for the CDR3 is TGTGCCAGCTCCAGAACGGGGCCCGGAAACACCATATATTTT.

The gene calls are TRBV5-1 and TRBJ2-2; D remains ambiguous. Germline-derived CDR1 and CDR2 are SGHRS and YFSETQ. This CDR3 region has 15 residues. V dropped 2 bases and J dropped 1 base, with 9 bases sitting between them. The CDR3 nucleotides read TGCGCCAGCAGCTTTGGTCTCGGGAACACCGGGGAGCTGTTTTTT. Amino acids: CASSFGLGNTGELFF.

The sample holds a few counts of this clone. This rearrangement joins TRBV7-2 to TRBJ1-1, with D hard to call. The CDR3 covers 15 residues. Germline V gives CDR1 SGHTA, CDR2 FQGNSA. The ends were cut back, 2 bases at V and 3 bases at J, with 13 bases in the middle. CDR3 DNA: TGTGCCAGCAGCTTACTGTCTTTTAGGGACACTGAAGCTTTCTTT. Amino acids: CASSLLSFRDTEAFF.

The genes are TRBV7-2 and TRBJ1-2; no clear D. The length of the CDR3 is 15 residues. Germline V gene lookup returns CDR1 SGHTA and CDR2 FQGNSA. Trimming cost V 1 base and J 2 bases, with 11 bases left between them. The CDR3 spells CASSLVKQRNYGYTF. Here the CDR3 DNA reads TGTGCCAGCAGCTTAGTTAAACAGCGGAACTATGGCTACACCTTC.

In this sample, this clone turned up a few times. The chain employs TRBV2 and TRBJ2-5, with 10 nucleotides matching TRBD2. Germline-derived CDR1 and CDR2 are SNHLY and FYNNEI. The length of the CDR3 is 16 residues. J was trimmed by 4 bases and V by 0 bases; bases with no gene match: 5. The CDR3 nucleotides are TGTGCCAGCAGTGAAGCGGTTAGCGGGGGGAGAGAGACCCAGTACTTC. Translated: CASSEAVSGGRETQYF.

The DNA of the CDR3 is TGTGCCAGCAGTGTGGACAGTAACTATGGCTACACCTTC. Its translation: CASSVDSNYGYTF. This chain joins TRBV2 and TRBJ1-2; the D gene is possibly TRBD1 (6 bases). The CDR3 consists of 13 residues. Trimming cost V 4 bases and J 1 base, with 7 bases left between them. Per the germline V gene, CDR1 is SNHLY and CDR2 is FYNNEI.

The V gene is TRBV6-6, the J gene TRBJ1-2; a weak D match, TRBD1 (5 bases). The CDR3 contains 14 residues. Trimming left V 2 bases short and J 4 bases short, with 11 bases between. Germline-derived CDR1 and CDR2 are MNHNY and SVGAGI (reference sequence). DNA of the CDR3: TGTGCCAGCAGTTACCCAGGGAGCGGCTATGGCTACACCTTC. This translates into CASSYPGSGYGYTF.

The chain uses TRBV5-6 and TRBJ2-7; D not certain. CDR3 length: 15 residues. V lost 2 bases and J 0 bases, leaving 12 bases between the germline ends. The germline V gene has CDR1 SGHDT and CDR2 YYEEEE. The CDR3 coding sequence is TGTGCCAGCAGCTTCGGCCCGGCAAGCTCCTACGAGCAGTACTTC. The encoded protein is CASSFGPASSYEQYF.